The 27 T cell receptor beta chains in this list originate from one sample, sequenced in a study of identical twins. In TCRdb, the 5' RACE reads were re-called with MiXCR into one record per CDR3 protein. The sample contains under 350,000 distinct CDR3 sequences, roughly 9.8% of which appear only once. This sample was shared with a second study, whose subject was yellow fever vaccine responses in identical twins.

The sequencing sample was made of CD8+ T cells sorted from blood. The receptors shown here come from a woman younger than 30 in good health.

The chain links TRBV7-8 to TRBJ2-1; 7 nucleotides match TRBD1. The junction had 8 bases not matched to a gene; V was cut back by 4 bases and J by 2 bases. This CDR3 region has 16 residues. From germline, CDR1 is SGHVS and CDR2 FQNEAQ. Here the CDR3 reads CASSSGQATPYNEQFF. CDR3 DNA: TGTGCCAGCAGCTCCGGACAGGCCACACCCTACAATGAGCAGTTCTTC. Full variable domain (missing parts from reference TRBV7-8 and TRBJ2-1): GAGVSQSPRYKVAKRGQDVALRCDPISGHVSLFWYQQALGQGPEFLTYFQNEAQLDKSGLPSDRFFAERPEGSVSTLKIQRTQQEDSAVYLCASSSGQATPYNEQFFGPGTRLTVL.

The sample holds a few counts of this clonotype. The chain uses TRBV5-5 and TRBJ1-5; D not resolved. With 0 bases removed from V and 3 bases from J, the gap between germline ends came to 7 bases. This CDR3 is 14 amino acids long. In germline, CDR1 is SGHKS, CDR2 YYEKEE (reference sequence). CDR3: CASSLVLYNQPQHF. CDR3 in DNA: TGTGCCAGCAGCTTGGTACTTTACAATCAGCCCCAGCATTTT.

This clonotype appeared a few times. V and J are TRBV6-2 or TRBV6-3 and TRBJ2-7; TRBD1 is a possible D gene (6 bases). Per germline, CDR1 MNHEY and CDR2 SVGEGT. The CDR3 loop spans 11 amino acids. Trimming took 8 bases from V and 5 from J, leaving 10 bases between them. Here the CDR3 DNA reads TGTGCCAGCCAAACAGGGAACGAGCAGTACTTC. This gives the protein CASQTGNEQYF.

This clonotype showed up many times. The chain carries TRBV7-9 and TRBJ2-7, with D perhaps TRBD1 or TRBD2 (6 bases each). Germline CDR1 SEHNR, CDR2 FQNEAQ (reference sequence). Trimming shortened V by 5 bases and J by 3 bases, and 14 bases separated the two germline ends. This CDR3 is built from 14 residues. CDR3 amino acids: CASSNLGGGYEQYF. The CDR3 DNA is TGTGCCAGCAGCAATCTAGGAGGGGGCTACGAGCAGTACTTC.

The chain recombines TRBV4-3 with TRBJ2-1, with a tentative D call TRBD2 (6 bases). The ends were cut back, 5 bases at V and 0 bases at J, with 17 bases in the middle. Germline lookup yields CDR1 LGHNA and CDR2 YSLEER. CDR3 length: 17 amino acids. CDR3 sequence: CASSSDAGLSSYNEQFF. The CDR3 DNA reads as TGCGCCAGCAGCTCAGACGCGGGACTCAGCTCCTACAATGAGCAGTTCTTC.

The chain carries TRBV6-2 or TRBV6-3 and TRBJ2-1; 8 bases are shared with TRBD1. The ends lost 4 bases at V and 0 bases at J; junction bases unmatched: 2. The germline V gene encodes CDR1 MNHEY and CDR2 SVGEGT. This CDR3 spans 15 amino acids. CDR3 coding DNA: TGTGCCAGCAGTTTGGGACAGGTCTCCTACAATGAGCAGTTCTTC. Translating it yields CASSLGQVSYNEQFF.

The chain links TRBV6-5 to TRBJ2-1; 8 nucleotides line up with TRBD1. The CDR3 is made up of 17 amino acids. V dropped 0 bases and J dropped 5; count of bases not matched to a gene: 9. From germline, CDR1 is MNHEY and CDR2 SVGAGI. DNA for the CDR3: TGTGCCAGCAGTTACTCGATGCTGACAGGGGTAAACAATGAGCAGTTCTTC. Its protein is CASSYSMLTGVNNEQFF.

The V gene is TRBV4-2, the J gene TRBJ1-1; no clear D gene. V lost 3 bases, J lost 5 bases, and 7 bases lay in between. The CDR3 has 12 residues. Looked up from germline, CDR1 is LGHNA and CDR2 is YNFKEQ. CDR3 DNA: TGTGCCAGCAGCCAGATCCCGACTGAAGCTTTCTTT. Translated: CASSQIPTEAFF.

This chain uses TRBV13 with TRBJ2-1; D is perhaps TRBD1 or TRBD2 (6 bases each). The ends were cut back, 0 bases at V and 7 bases at J, with 10 bases in the middle. CDR1 PRHDT and CDR2 FYEKMQ come from the germline V gene (reference sequence). The length of the CDR3 is 14 residues. CDR3 nucleotides: TGTGCCAGCAGCTTAGGGACTAGGGGGAATGAGCAGTTCTTC. This gives the protein CASSLGTRGNEQFF.

This clonotype came up many times. V is TRBV5-1 and J is TRBJ2-7, with 7 bases aligning to TRBD1. Per the germline V gene, CDR1 is SGHRS and CDR2 is YFSETQ. Losses at the gene ends were 4 bases for V and 0 bases for J; bases not matched to a gene: 7. The length of the CDR3 is 15 residues. The CDR3 here is CASSQGQPISYEQYF. CDR3 in DNA: TGCGCCAGCAGCCAGGGACAGCCGATCTCCTACGAGCAGTACTTC.

The rearrangement joins TRBV5-3 to TRBJ2-1; D is possibly TRBD1 (6 bases). TRBV5-3 is treated as an ORF (open reading frame) with a function not yet certain. The CDR3 contains 16 residues. Trimming removed 9 bases from V and 2 bases from J, with 21 bases in between. CDR3 sequence reads: CAMGPGLSGAYNEQFF. CDR3 DNA: TGTGCCATGGGCCCCGGGCTGTCAGGGGCCTACAATGAGCAGTTCTTC.

DNA for the CDR3: TGCGCCAGCAGCTACCGCAGCGGGGTCTCCTACGAGCAGTACTTC. This encodes CASSYRSGVSYEQYF. The chain joins TRBV5-1 to TRBJ2-7, with TRBD2 identical over 7 bases. CDR1 and CDR2 (germline): SGHRS, YFSETQ. J lost 0 bases, V lost 3 bases, and 6 bases had no gene match. The CDR3 extends over 15 amino acids.

V and J are TRBV11-3 and TRBJ2-7; TRBD1 matches at 8 bases. With V trimmed by 2 bases and J by 3 bases, 6 bases remained unmatched. Germline CDR1 and CDR2: SGHNT and YENEEA. This CDR3 has 15 residues. CDR3 protein: CASSLRTGSLYEQYF. The CDR3 nucleotides read TGTGCCAGCAGCTTAAGGACAGGGTCCCTCTACGAGCAGTACTTC.

This clonotype has a handful of counts. The chain joins TRBV10-3 to TRBJ2-3; D call uncertain. This CDR3 is built from 15 residues. Germline loops: CDR1 ENHRY, CDR2 SYGVKD. The V gene lost 2 bases and the J gene lost 0 bases, with 9 bases spanning the gap. The CDR3 sequence is CAISEPTTSTDTQYF. The DNA for the CDR3 is TGTGCCATCAGTGAGCCGACAACTAGCACAGATACGCAGTATTTT.

This clonotype occurred many times. The J gene is TRBJ2-3, the V gene TRBV27, with 7 bases that match TRBD1. Looked up from germline, CDR1 is MNHEY and CDR2 is SMNVEV (reference sequence). Trimming took 9 bases from V and 5 from J; bases not matched to a gene: 8. The CDR3 runs 13 residues. The DNA of the CDR3 is TGTGCCAGGAAGACAGGGTGTGAAGATACGCAGTATTTT. Protein: CARKTGCEDTQYF.

This clonotype appeared a few times. The rearrangement links TRBV7-9 to TRBJ1-4; the D is unclear. Germline V gene lookup returns CDR1 SEHNR and CDR2 FQNEAQ (reference sequence). Trimming stripped 5 bases from V and 5 bases from J, with 9 bases between. The CDR3 spans 13 residues. The CDR3 DNA reads TGTGCCAGCAGCCCGCCTCTCAATGAAAAACTGTTTTTT. Translated, it gives CASSPPLNEKLFF.

The chain carries TRBV30 and TRBJ1-2; 10 nucleotides match TRBD1. J was trimmed by 7 bases and V by 5 bases; bases with no gene match: 10. Germline V gene sequence: CDR1 GTSNPN, CDR2 SVGIG (reference sequence). The CDR3 covers 14 residues. DNA of the CDR3: TGTGCCTGGGACCCGGGACAGGGGACTAGTGGCTACACCTTC. It yields the protein CAWDPGQGTSGYTF. Drawing the rest from reference TRBV30 and TRBJ1-2, the complete variable domain is SQTIHQWPATLVQPVGSPLSLECTVEGTSNPNLYWYRQAAGRGLQLLFYSVGIGQISSEVPQNLSASRPQDRQFILSSKKLLLSDSGFYLCAWDPGQGTSGYTFGSGTRLTVV.

This clonotype came up many times. The rearrangement uses TRBV7-9 and TRBJ2-1; D remains ambiguous. V was trimmed by 5 bases and J by 5 bases, leaving 19 bases between them. The CDR3 loop spans 16 amino acids. In germline, CDR1 is SEHNR, CDR2 FQNEAQ (reference sequence). DNA of the CDR3: TGTGCCAGCAGCCCAACCAGAGGTTTAACGAACAATGAGCAGTTCTTC. This codes for CASSPTRGLTNNEQFF.

The rearrangement links TRBV15 to TRBJ2-7, with TRBD1 identical over 9 bases. The V segment lost 2 bases and the J segment 1 base; nucleotides outside the gene matches: 3. This CDR3 region has 15 residues. Germline values: CDR1 LNHNV, CDR2 YYDKDF (reference sequence). The DNA of the CDR3 is TGTGCCACCAGCAGAACCGGGACAGGGTCCTACGAGCAGTACTTC. Translated, it gives CATSRTGTGSYEQYF.

This clonotype has a handful of counts. The CDR3 spells CASSSALRFHEQYF. CDR3 coding DNA: TGTGCCAGCAGCTCGGCTTTGCGGTTCCACGAGCAGTACTTC. The chain couples TRBV5-6 to TRBJ2-7; D not resolved. Germline V gives CDR1 SGHDT, CDR2 YYEEEE. Trimming cost V 3 bases and J 5 bases, with 15 bases left between them. This CDR3 spans 14 amino acids.

Many counts were recorded for this clonotype. V and J are TRBV7-8 and TRBJ2-7, with TRBD1 identical over 10 bases. After removal of 5 bases from V and 2 bases from J, the junction contained 6 bases not matched to a gene. The CDR3 covers 15 residues. The germline V gene has CDR1 SGHVS and CDR2 FQNEAQ. This chain's CDR3 is CASSDRDRGAYEQYF. CDR3 nucleotides: TGTGCCAGCAGCGACCGGGACAGGGGTGCCTACGAGCAGTACTTC. Together with reference TRBV7-8 and TRBJ2-7, the CDR3 gives the full variable domain: GAGVSQSPRYKVAKRGQDVALRCDPISGHVSLFWYQQALGQGPEFLTYFQNEAQLDKSGLPSDRFFAERPEGSVSTLKIQRTQQEDSAVYLCASSDRDRGAYEQYFGPGTRLTVT.

The gene calls are TRBV9 and TRBJ1-1; tentative D call: TRBD1 (5 bases). Germline V gene data show CDR1 as SGDLS and CDR2 as YYNGEE. V dropped 3 bases and J dropped 8 bases, with 11 bases sitting between them. The CDR3 consists of 12 residues. Here the CDR3 DNA reads TGTGCCAGCAGCGGAGAGGGGAGGGAAGCTTTCTTT. This gives the protein CASSGEGREAFF.

This clonotype was seen at least ten times. This chain connects TRBV4-2 to TRBJ2-1; the D is unclear. V was clipped by 1 base and J by 5 bases, with 6 bases between them. Germline V gene sequence: CDR1 LGHNA, CDR2 YNFKEQ. CDR3 length equals 13 residues. The CDR3 DNA follows: TGTGCCAGCAGCCAAGGGCTAGACAATGAGCAGTTCTTC. It translates to CASSQGLDNEQFF.

The chain links TRBV5-6 to TRBJ1-6, with D uncertain. Trimming cost V 4 bases and J 2 bases, with 7 bases left between them. The CDR3 totals 14 residues. In germline, CDR1 is SGHDT, CDR2 YYEEEE. The CDR3 loop is CASSPGPYNSPLHF. In DNA, the CDR3 is TGTGCCAGCAGCCCGGGCCCCTATAATTCACCCCTCCACTTT. Full variable domain (missing parts from reference TRBV5-6 and TRBJ1-6): DAGVTQSPTHLIKTRGQQVTLRCSPKSGHDTVSWYQQALGQGPQFIFQYYEEEERQRGNFPDRFSGHQFPNYSSELNVNALLLGDSALYLCASSPGPYNSPLHFGNGTRLTVT.

In this sample, this clonotype turned up many times. This chain joins TRBV6-5 and TRBJ2-3; D not certain. Germline CDR1 reads MNHEY; CDR2 reads SVGAGI. The CDR3 is 15 amino acids. The V end lost 0 bases, the J end lost 4 bases, and 11 bases lay between the germline ends. CDR3 sequence: CASSYSTQRADTQYF. CDR3 nucleotides: TGTGCCAGCAGTTACTCGACCCAACGGGCAGATACGCAGTATTTT.

This clonotype has just a few counts. The chain recombines TRBV5-1 with TRBJ1-2, with TRBD1 matching 7 bases. The CDR3 is 16 amino acids. V gave up 4 bases and J gave up 4 bases; unmatched junction bases: 13. In germline, CDR1 is SGHRS, CDR2 YFSETQ. The CDR3 here is CASSQTDRSPLYGYTF. The CDR3 DNA sequence: TGCGCCAGCAGCCAGACGGACAGGTCTCCACTCTATGGCTACACCTTC.

This chain links TRBV4-3 with TRBJ2-5, with 7 bases fitting TRBD2. From germline, CDR1 is LGHNA and CDR2 YSLEER. This CDR3 has 16 amino acids. V trimming: 0 bases; J trimming: 5 bases; junction bases outside the gene matches: 9. CDR3 nucleotide sequence: TGCGCCAGCAGCCAAGAGAGAGGCGGGAGCGTTGAGACCCAGTACTTC. The encoded protein is CASSQERGGSVETQYF.